This is a list of T cell receptor beta chains from one sample in a study of blood T cell repertoires in COVID-19. Profiled with immunoSEQ multiplex PCR; TCRdb holds only in-frame clones, not every one. This sample has over 350,000 clones, with around 89% found just once. The sequenced material came from peripheral blood. These receptors came from a woman aged 25-40 years with acute or convalescent COVID-19. Each CDR3 is given with its conserved first and last residue. Fields, in order: J gene, V gene, D gene, clone size, CDR3 DNA, CDR3 protein. D genes are given only for firm matches. Some rows mark clone size as missing; the rest say once, few, many or name a class of expanded clone.

j_call: TRBJ1-2
v_call: TRBV5-1
d_call: .
clone_size: .
cdr3_nt: TGCGCCAGCAGCTTGGACTCGAACTATGGCTACACCTTC
cdr3_aa: CASSLDSNYGYTF

j_call: TRBJ2-7
v_call: TRBV18
d_call: TRBD2
clone_size: .
cdr3_nt: TGTGCCAGCTCACCTATAGCGGGGGTCGGCGAGCAGTACTTC
cdr3_aa: CASSPIAGVGEQYF

j_call: TRBJ2-7
v_call: TRBV14
d_call: TRBD1
clone_size: .
cdr3_nt: TGTGCCAGCAGCCAAGACGGACAGGGGATCTACGAGCAGTACTTC
cdr3_aa: CASSQDGQGIYEQYF

j_call: TRBJ2-3
v_call: TRBV4-1
d_call: .
clone_size: .
cdr3_nt: TGCGCCAGCAGCCAAGATCAGATTCCCGGCCTCAGGGATACGCAGTATTTT
cdr3_aa: CASSQDQIPGLRDTQYF

j_call: TRBJ1-2
v_call: TRBV18
d_call: .
clone_size: .
cdr3_nt: TGTGCCAGCTCACCTCCCCTACGTGGGGGCGACCCCCTCCATGGCTACACCTTC
cdr3_aa: CASSPPLRGGDPLHGYTF

j_call: TRBJ1-2
v_call: TRBV7-9
d_call: TRBD1
clone_size: .
cdr3_nt: TGTGCCAGCAGCTCGCTTACAGGGGACTACTATGGCTACACCTTC
cdr3_aa: CASSSLTGDYYGYTF

j_call: TRBJ2-7
v_call: TRBV2
d_call: .
clone_size: .
cdr3_nt: TGTGCCAGCAGTGAAGACAACTACGAGCAGTACTTC
cdr3_aa: CASSEDNYEQYF

j_call: TRBJ1-4
v_call: TRBV4-1
d_call: TRBD1
clone_size: .
cdr3_nt: TGCGCCAGCAGCCAGCCCCGGGACAGGGGCCTGGGGGGTGAAAAACTGTTTTTT
cdr3_aa: CASSQPRDRGLGGEKLFF

j_call: TRBJ2-6
v_call: TRBV3-1/TRBV3-2
d_call: .
clone_size: .
cdr3_nt: TGTGCCAGCAGCCAAGATTTTGGGGCAGGGGCCAACGTCCTGACTTTC
cdr3_aa: CASSQDFGAGANVLTF

j_call: TRBJ2-6
v_call: TRBV5-1
d_call: TRBD1
clone_size: .
cdr3_nt: TGCGCCAGCAGCACCGCCGGGACAGGCCCCCTTGGGGCCAACGTCCTGACTTTC
cdr3_aa: CASSTAGTGPLGANVLTF

j_call: TRBJ2-3
v_call: TRBV7-9
d_call: .
clone_size: .
cdr3_nt: TGTGCCAGCAGCTCGGACAGTCACACAGATACGCAGTATTTT
cdr3_aa: CASSSDSHTDTQYF

j_call: TRBJ2-3
v_call: TRBV24-1
d_call: TRBD1
clone_size: .
cdr3_nt: TGTGCCACCAGTGATGGAGGCGGGAGACAGGGGGCTTGGACAGATACGCAGTATTTT
cdr3_aa: CATSDGGGRQGAWTDTQYF

j_call: TRBJ1-1
v_call: TRBV19
d_call: TRBD1
clone_size: .
cdr3_nt: TGTGCCAGTAGTATCTCGGACAGGGCCGGCACTGAAGCTTTCTTT
cdr3_aa: CASSISDRAGTEAFF

j_call: TRBJ1-1
v_call: TRBV5-1
d_call: .
clone_size: .
cdr3_nt: TGCGCCAGCAGCTTCCAGGGTAAGGGGACTGAAGCTTTCTTT
cdr3_aa: CASSFQGKGTEAFF

j_call: TRBJ2-5
v_call: TRBV5-4
d_call: .
clone_size: once
cdr3_nt: TGTGCCAGCAGGGAGGGACAGCAAGAGACCCAGTACTTC
cdr3_aa: CASREGQQETQYF

j_call: TRBJ1-5
v_call: TRBV6-1
d_call: .
clone_size: .
cdr3_nt: TGTGCCAGCAGTGAAGGGGTAGGGAGGCAGCCCCAGCATTTT
cdr3_aa: CASSEGVGRQPQHF

j_call: TRBJ1-1
v_call: TRBV30
d_call: .
clone_size: .
cdr3_nt: TGTGCCTGGAGTGTACCAGGGTCGAGGACTGAAGCTTTCTTT
cdr3_aa: CAWSVPGSRTEAFF

j_call: TRBJ2-7
v_call: TRBV28
d_call: .
clone_size: .
cdr3_nt: TGTGCCAGCAGTTTTCTTGGGCGGGGGACAGGCACCGAGTCCGATCTCTACGAGCAGTACTTC
cdr3_aa: CASSFLGRGTGTESDLYEQYF

j_call: TRBJ2-6
v_call: TRBV14
d_call: .
clone_size: .
cdr3_nt: TGTGCCAGCAGCAACGCCAGGGGAAAAGGCTCTGGGGCCAACGTCCTGACTTTC
cdr3_aa: CASSNARGKGSGANVLTF

j_call: TRBJ1-2
v_call: TRBV14
d_call: TRBD1
clone_size: once
cdr3_nt: TGTGCCAGCAGCCAAAGCCGTAGCAGGGACAGAGGCTACACCTTC
cdr3_aa: CASSQSRSRDRGYTF

j_call: TRBJ1-2
v_call: TRBV24-1
d_call: TRBD1
clone_size: .
cdr3_nt: TGTGCCACCAGTGATAGGACAGGGGCCTATGGCTACACCTTC
cdr3_aa: CATSDRTGAYGYTF

j_call: TRBJ2-2
v_call: TRBV7-9
d_call: TRBD2
clone_size: .
cdr3_nt: TGTGCCAGCAGCCGACTAGCGGTCACGAACACCGGGGAGCTGTTTTTT
cdr3_aa: CASSRLAVTNTGELFF